This is a list of T cell receptor beta chains from one sample in a study of T cells in Graves' hyperthyroidism and ophthalmopathy. A single record per CDR3 protein comes from TCRdb applying MiXCR to the multiplex PCR reads. The sample holds around 300,000 distinct CDR3 sequences; around 13% are singletons and the top ten take 20% to 25%. What was sequenced was blood. Receptor source: a woman aged 25 to 39 with Graves' hyperthyroidism. CDR3s include the opening cysteine and the closing phenylalanine or tryptophan. D genes are given only for firm matches. Clone size is given for some rows only: seen once, a few or many times, or a class if the clone is expanded.

j_call | clone_size | v_call | d_call | cdr3_nt | cdr3_aa
TRBJ2-1 | many | TRBV20-1 | NA | TGCAGTGCTGGATCTTGGGGAGCAACGGATGAGCAGTTCTTC | CSAGSWGATDEQFF
TRBJ1-1 | many | TRBV7-2 | TRBD1 | TGTGCCAGCAGCCTACAGGGGAAGAACACTGAAGCTTTCTTT | CASSLQGKNTEAFF
TRBJ2-7 | many | TRBV28 | NA | TGTGCCAGCAGTTTAAGCGTACTAACGTACGAGCAGTACTTC | CASSLSVLTYEQYF
TRBJ2-7 | many | TRBV27 | TRBD2 | TGTGCCACGAGTAAAGCGGGAGGGCTTGGGGAGCAGTACTTC | CATSKAGGLGEQYF
TRBJ1-4 | few | TRBV18 | NA | TGTGCCAGCTCACCACCGGGGCAGGAGGTTGCTAATGAAAAACTGTTTTTT | CASSPPGQEVANEKLFF
TRBJ2-5 | many | TRBV7-2 | TRBD1 | TGTGCCAGCAGCCGTGACAGGGGCAAAGAGACCCAGTACTTC | CASSRDRGKETQYF
TRBJ2-7 | many | TRBV2 | NA | TGTGCCAGCACATCAGATGCCTACGAGCAGTACTTC | CASTSDAYEQYF
TRBJ2-7 | many | TRBV11-2 | NA | TGTGCCAGCAGCTTTACCCCGGGGTACGAGCAGTACTTC | CASSFTPGYEQYF
TRBJ2-7 | NA | TRBV5-1 | NA | TGCGCCAGCAGCTTGACGCAGGGTCCTTATTATAACTACGAGCAGTACTTC | CASSLTQGPYYNYEQYF
TRBJ1-1 | few | TRBV19 | NA | TGTGCCAGTAGTCCCAGGACAACTATGAACACTGAAGCTTTCTTT | CASSPRTTMNTEAFF
TRBJ1-1 | many | TRBV3-1 | NA | TGTGCCAGCAGCCAGGGGGGACTTCTGAACACTGAAGCTTTCTTT | CASSQGGLLNTEAFF
TRBJ2-1 | NA | TRBV4-1 | NA | TGCGCCAGCAGCCGACTTCCCCGGGAAGCCGGAGGGTACAATGAGCAGTTCTTC | CASSRLPREAGGYNEQFF
TRBJ2-1 | few | TRBV6-5 | NA | TGTGCCAGCAGTTATCTCGCGCCGGAGGAAGACAATGAGCAGTTCTTC | CASSYLAPEEDNEQFF
TRBJ2-5 | many | TRBV12-3/TRBV12-4 | NA | TGTGCCAGCAGTAAGACTAGTCTCGGACAGTACTTC | CASSKTSLGQYF
TRBJ2-7 | many | TRBV6-2/TRBV6-3 | NA | TGTGCCACCACTCCGGGACTCAACTACGAGCAGTACTTC | CATTPGLNYEQYF
TRBJ2-3 | many | TRBV24-1 | TRBD1 | TGTGCCACCAGTGATTTAGGGACAGGGGACAACAGCCCCACAGATACGCAGTATTTT | CATSDLGTGDNSPTDTQYF
TRBJ2-5 | few | TRBV4-1 | NA | TGCGCCAGCAGCCAGGAGACAGGGAGCGGGTCAGAGACCCAGTACTTC | CASSQETGSGSETQYF
TRBJ2-7 | many | TRBV7-2 | NA | TGTGCCAGCAGCCCCCGGGTAGATTCCTACGAGCAGTACTTC | CASSPRVDSYEQYF
TRBJ2-1 | many | TRBV12-3/TRBV12-4 | NA | TGTGCCAGCGGCCCCCCGAATGAGCAGTTCTTC | CASGPPNEQFF